This entry is about one T cell receptor beta chain. A junction end diverges from the germline sequence, so it may reflect a read error. This sample stems from a study of blood T cell repertoires in COVID-19. The wider study: Italy, Spain and the United States were the sources of the convalescent and acute COVID-19 samples. T cells, B-cell-depleted T cells, or PBMCs supplied cDNA or gDNA.

CDR3 length: 15 amino acids. Germline V gene sequence: CDR1 SQVTM, CDR2 ANQGSEA. Per the original data handling: Counts of nucleated cells, estimated from reference gene primer amplification, were obtained. Profiling relied on immunoSEQ multiplex PCR, and the TCRdb table lists in-frame clones only, not all of them. V and J calls and clone size are given by that table; D and trimming were obtained from the DNA. The data contain around 140,000 clones, around 88% of them seen just once; the ten biggest clones take up about 4.5%. The Seattle patients, enrolled during active infection, were followed longitudinally.

Specimen: peripheral blood. The rearrangement joins TRBV29-1 to TRBJ2-5; 10 bases match TRBD2. The sequence was collected from a man aged 60 to 69 with COVID-19, enrolled during active disease. The CDR3 nucleotides are TGTGGGGCCGGGGAACTAGCGGGGTACCAAGAGACCCAGTACTTC. Its protein is CGAGELAGYQETQYF.